The source of this T cell receptor (beta chain) is a study of long-term antiretroviral therapy in people with HIV. Sequencing relied on immunoSEQ assay v3.0, run at survey level. Assay used: immunoSEQ multiplex PCR; TCRdb lists only in-frame clones, some missing. The repertoire holds tens of thousands of clones, with 90% as singletons. The CDR3 runs to 14 residues. V lost 1 base and J lost 7, with 11 bases in between. Looked up from germline, CDR1 is KGHSH and CDR2 is LQKENI. Each HIV-infected participant was given treatment in the United States. V usage is TRBV18 and J usage is TRBJ1-5; D uncertain. The sequencing used unsorted PBMCs, collected 5 to 5.5 years after starting antiretroviral therapy. This TCR was recovered from a woman aged 40 to 50 with HIV. The CDR3 reads CASSPLPGNQPQHF. CDR3 DNA: TGTGCCAGCTCACCACTTCCAGGAAACCAGCCCCAGCATTTT.